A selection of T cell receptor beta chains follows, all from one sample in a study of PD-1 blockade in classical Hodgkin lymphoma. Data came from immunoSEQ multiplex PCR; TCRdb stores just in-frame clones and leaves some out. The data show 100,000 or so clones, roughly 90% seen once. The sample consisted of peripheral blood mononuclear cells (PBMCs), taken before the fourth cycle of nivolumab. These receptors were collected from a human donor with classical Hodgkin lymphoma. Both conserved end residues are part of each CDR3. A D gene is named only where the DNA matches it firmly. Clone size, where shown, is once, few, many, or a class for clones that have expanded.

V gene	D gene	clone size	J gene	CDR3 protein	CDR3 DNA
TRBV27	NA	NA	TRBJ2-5	CASSPNPYQETQYF	TGTGCCAGCAGTCCGAACCCATATCAAGAGACCCAGTACTTC
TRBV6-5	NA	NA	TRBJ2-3	CASSSRPDTQYF	TGTGCCAGCAGCAGCAGACCAGATACGCAGTATTTT
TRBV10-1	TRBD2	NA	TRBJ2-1	CASSELAGPYNEQFF	TGCGCCAGCAGTGAATTAGCGGGACCCTACAATGAGCAGTTCTTC
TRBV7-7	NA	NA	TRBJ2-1	CASSLAMGNEQFF	TGTGCCAGCAGCTTAGCGATGGGCAATGAGCAGTTCTTC
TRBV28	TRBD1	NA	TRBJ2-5	CASNQGVFLETQYF	TGTGCCAGCAATCAGGGGGTGTTTTTAGAGACCCAGTACTTC
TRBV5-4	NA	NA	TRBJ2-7	CASSIRGEQYF	TGTGCCAGCAGCATCAGGGGCGAGCAGTACTTC
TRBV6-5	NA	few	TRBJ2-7	CASSSGRPAYEQYF	TGTGCCAGCAGTTCTGGAAGGCCGGCCTACGAGCAGTACTTC
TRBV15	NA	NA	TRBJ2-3	CATSRDRQGYTDTQYF	TGTGCCACCAGCAGAGATCGCCAGGGATACACAGATACGCAGTATTTT
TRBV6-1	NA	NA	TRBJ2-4	CASSESPNGGYKNIQYF	TGTGCCAGCAGTGAAAGTCCAAATGGCGGGTACAAAAACATTCAGTACTTC
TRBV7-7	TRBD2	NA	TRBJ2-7	CASSAGTSGYEQYF	TGTGCCAGCAGCGCCGGGACTAGCGGTTACGAGCAGTACTTC
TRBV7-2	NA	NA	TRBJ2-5	CASSSGIYQETQYF	TGTGCCAGCAGCTCAGGGATTTACCAAGAGACCCAGTACTTC
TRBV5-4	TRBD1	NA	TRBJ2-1	CASSLDRGVYNEQFF	TGTGCCAGCAGCCTGGACAGGGGAGTCTACAATGAGCAGTTCTTC
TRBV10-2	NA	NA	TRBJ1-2	CASSDGGYGYTF	TGCGCCAGCAGCGACGGTGGCTATGGCTACACCTTC
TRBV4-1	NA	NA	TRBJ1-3	CASSPEGGLPGNTIYF	TGCGCCAGCAGCCCCGAAGGCGGGCTTCCTGGAAACACCATATATTTT
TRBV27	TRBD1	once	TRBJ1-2	CASSLYADRGHGYTF	TGTGCCAGCAGTTTATATGCGGACAGGGGTCATGGCTACACCTTC
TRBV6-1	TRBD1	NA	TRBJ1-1	CANDRVFGTEAFF	TGTGCCAACGACAGGGTCTTCGGCACTGAAGCTTTCTTT
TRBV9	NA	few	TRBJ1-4	CASSVQGTNEKLFF	TGTGCCAGCAGCGTCCAGGGGACTAATGAAAAACTGTTTTTT
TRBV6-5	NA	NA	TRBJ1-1	CASSYSATLNTEAFF	TGTGCCAGCAGTTACTCCGCAACCTTGAACACTGAAGCTTTCTTT
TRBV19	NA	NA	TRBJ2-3	CASSIGAIGTQYF	TGTGCCAGTAGTATTGGGGCGATTGGTACGCAGTATTTT
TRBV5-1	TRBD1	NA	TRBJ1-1	CASSLFIPGGSRNTEAFF	TGCGCCAGCAGCTTGTTTATTCCAGGGGGCTCGAGGAACACTGAAGCTTTCTTT
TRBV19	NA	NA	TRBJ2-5	CASSINPGFGETQYF	TGTGCCAGTAGTATAAATCCAGGGTTCGGAGAGACCCAGTACTTC
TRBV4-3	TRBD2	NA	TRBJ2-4	CASSPGVGTSGRGENIQYF	TGCGCCAGCAGCCCCGGGGTGGGAACTAGCGGGAGGGGTGAAAACATTCAGTACTTC
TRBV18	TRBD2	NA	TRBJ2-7	CASSPSLAGAYEQYF	TGTGCCAGCTCACCGTCCCTAGCGGGAGCCTACGAGCAGTACTTC
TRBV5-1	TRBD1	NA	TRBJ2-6	CASSLPPTGVSGANVLTF	TGCGCCAGCAGCTTGCCCCCCACAGGGGTCTCTGGGGCCAACGTCCTGACTTTC
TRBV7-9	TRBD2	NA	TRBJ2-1	CASSRGLAGKSSYNEQFF	TGTGCCAGCAGCCGCGGACTAGCGGGAAAGAGCTCCTACAATGAGCAGTTCTTC
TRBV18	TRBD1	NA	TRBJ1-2	CASSPGTGDPNYGYTF	TGTGCCAGCTCACCAGGGACAGGGGATCCTAACTATGGCTACACCTTC
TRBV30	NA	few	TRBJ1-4	CAWSIREKLFF	TGTGCCTGGAGTATCAGGGAAAAACTGTTTTTT
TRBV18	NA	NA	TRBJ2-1	CASSPPGQSTLNEQFF	TGTGCCAGCTCACCACCGGGCCAATCAACCCTCAATGAGCAGTTCTTC
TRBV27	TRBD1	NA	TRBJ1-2	CASSFGTGDGYTF	TGTGCCAGCAGTTTTGGGACAGGGGACGGCTACACCTTC
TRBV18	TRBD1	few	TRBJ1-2	CASSQDREGYTF	TGTGCCAGCTCTCAAGACAGGGAGGGCTACACCTTC
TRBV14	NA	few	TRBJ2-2	CASSRSGRALNTGELFF	TGTGCCAGCAGCCGATCAGGGCGGGCTCTGAACACCGGGGAGCTGTTTTTT
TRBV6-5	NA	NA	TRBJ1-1	CASSYFRQQGGAEAFF	TGTGCCAGCAGTTACTTCCGTCAACAGGGAGGCGCGGAAGCTTTCTTT
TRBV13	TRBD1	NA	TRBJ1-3	CASIGQGAGILGNTIYF	TGTGCCAGCATCGGACAGGGGGCGGGTATTTTAGGAAACACCATATATTTT
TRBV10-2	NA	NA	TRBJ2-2	CASSESSSGELFF	TGCGCCAGCAGTGAGAGTAGCTCCGGGGAGCTGTTTTTT
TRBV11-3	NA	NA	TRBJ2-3	CASSRTVEDTQYF	TGTGCCAGCAGCCGGACAGTCGAAGATACGCAGTATTTT
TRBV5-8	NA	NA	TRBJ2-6	CASSPPSPGANVLTF	TGTGCCAGCAGCCCACCTAGTCCTGGGGCCAACGTCCTGACTTTC
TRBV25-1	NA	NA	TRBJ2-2	CASSGGTAVIPGELFF	TGTGCCAGCAGTGGGGGGACGGCCGTAATTCCCGGGGAGCTGTTTTTT
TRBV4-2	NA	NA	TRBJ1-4	CASSQDSATNEKLFF	TGTGCCAGCAGCCAAGACTCTGCAACTAATGAAAAACTGTTTTTT
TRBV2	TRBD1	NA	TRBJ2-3	CASEGQELSTDTQYF	TGTGCCAGCGAGGGACAGGAGCTTAGCACAGATACGCAGTATTTT
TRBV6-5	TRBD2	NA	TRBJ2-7	CASSYLAPAGGYEQYF	TGTGCCAGCAGTTACTTGGCACCGGCGGGGGGCTACGAGCAGTACTTC
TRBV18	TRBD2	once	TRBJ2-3	CASSPTQGLAGPSTDTQYF	TGTGCCAGCTCACCAACGCAGGGACTAGCGGGACCAAGCACAGATACGCAGTATTTT
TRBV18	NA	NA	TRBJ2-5	CASSLTGYQETQYF	TGTGCCAGCTCACTGACAGGATACCAAGAGACCCAGTACTTC
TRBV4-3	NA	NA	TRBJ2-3	CASSQLGWLTPTDTQYF	TGCGCCAGCAGCCAACTCGGGTGGCTCACACCCACAGATACGCAGTATTTT
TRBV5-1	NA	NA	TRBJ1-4	CASSLSTGDNEKLFF	TGCGCCAGCAGCCTATCGACGGGAGATAATGAAAAACTGTTTTTT
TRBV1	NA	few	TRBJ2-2	CTSSRAGTSLPGELFF	TGCACCAGCAGCCGCGCCGGGACTAGTCTCCCCGGGGAGCTGTTTTTT
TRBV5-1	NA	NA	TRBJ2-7	CASSFPQGSGAYEQYF	TGCGCCAGCAGCTTCCCCCAGGGGTCGGGGGCCTACGAGCAGTACTTC
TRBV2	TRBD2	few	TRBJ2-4	CASGGGRINIQYF	TGTGCCAGCGGCGGGGGGCGCATAAACATTCAGTACTTC
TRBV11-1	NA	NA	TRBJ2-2	CASSLVSQNTGELFF	TGTGCCAGCAGCTTAGTGAGTCAGAACACCGGGGAGCTGTTTTTT
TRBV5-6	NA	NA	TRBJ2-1	CASSFGENYNEQFF	TGTGCCAGCAGCTTCGGTGAAAACTACAATGAGCAGTTCTTC
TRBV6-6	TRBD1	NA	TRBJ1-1	CATHSGQGNTEAFF	TGTGCCACCCACTCCGGACAGGGGAACACTGAAGCTTTCTTT
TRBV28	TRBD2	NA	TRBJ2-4	CASSLRGGLAQNIQYF	TGTGCCAGCAGCCTAAGAGGGGGACTAGCCCAAAACATTCAGTACTTC
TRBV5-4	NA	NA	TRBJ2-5	CASSLAGETQYF	TGTGCCAGCAGCTTGGCTGGTGAGACCCAGTACTTC
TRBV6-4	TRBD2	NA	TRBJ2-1	CASSDRTSGSTFF	TGTGCCAGCAGTGACCGGACTAGCGGGAGTACATTCTTC
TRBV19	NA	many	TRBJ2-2	CASSIAGAPGTGELFF	TGTGCCAGTAGTATCGCGGGGGCGCCGGGCACCGGGGAGCTGTTTTTT